This record looks at one T cell receptor beta chain sequence and its context. This sample was taken from a study of T cells and Merkel cell carcinoma outcomes. The CDR3 is 14 amino acids. Germline loops: CDR1 SGHTS, CDR2 YDEGEE. V was pared by 2 bases and J by 2 bases, with 7 bases between. TCRdb's copy holds only in-frame clones and misses some; the assay was immunoSEQ multiplex PCR. This table holds roughly 4,200 clones, roughly 92% found once. Input material: tumor tissue from Merkel cell carcinoma. This chain links TRBV5-8 with TRBJ2-2; TRBD1 is a possible D gene (5 bases). The source of this sequence is a human donor with Merkel cell carcinoma. CDR3 loop: CASSLGANTGELFF. For the CDR3, the DNA is TGTGCCAGCAGCTTAGGGGCAAACACCGGGGAGCTGTTTTTT. The variable domain in full, completed from reference TRBV5-8 and TRBJ2-2, reads EAGVTQSPTHLIKTRGQQATLRCSPISGHTSVYWYQQALGLGLQFLLWYDEGEERNRGNFPPRFSGRQFPNYSSELNVNALELEDSALYLCASSLGANTGELFFGEGSRLTVL.